This T cell receptor beta chain stems from a study of T-cell memory formation after mild COVID-19. Across the study: For the most part, TCR clusters were specific to one donor. Notes on the study in general: Among contracting clones, CD4+ were mainly CM/EM and CD8+ enriched in EMRA. Pre-infection memory contained some responding clones, which suggested that cross-reactive memory had joined. From day 15 to 85, contracting clones were balanced between CD4 and CD8, whereas later expanders leaned toward CD4+.

MiXCR, applied by TCRdb to the 5' RACE reads, yields one record per CDR3 protein. This table holds around 500,000 distinct CDR3 sequences, 15% to 20% found once. With regard to this clonotype: What it binds is not known.

The junction had 8 bases not matched to a gene; V was cut back by 6 bases and J by 2 bases. Germline V gene lookup returns CDR1 MNHEY and CDR2 SVGAGI. CDR3 size: 16 residues. Sequencing used PBMCs or a T cell subset sorted from them (not recorded which). This sequence joins TRBV6-5 and TRBJ1-5, with 9 positions matching TRBD1. The TCR was taken from an adult woman who had mild COVID-19 (a few samples of this study predate the infection). Cell type and time point are not known. The CDR3 loop reads CASRQTGGVGNQPQHF. CDR3 bases: TGTGCCAGCAGGCAAACAGGGGGCGTAGGCAATCAGCCCCAGCATTTT.